Ten or more counts support the clone carrying this T cell receptor (beta chain). CDR1 is LGHDT and CDR2 is YNNKEL in the germline V gene (reference sequence). V dropped 4 bases and J dropped 0 bases, with 10 bases sitting between them. This CDR3 is 14 amino acids long. TCRdb's copy holds only in-frame clones and misses some; the assay was immunoSEQ multiplex PCR. The sample lists approximately 86,000 clones; 70% to 90% were seen once. The sample comes from a study of control samples from healthy donors and cancer patients. This receptor was obtained from a woman in her thirties or forties in good health. Sequenced sample: blood. The V call is TRBV3-1 (or the pseudogene TRBV3-2), the J call TRBJ2-7, with D tentatively TRBD1 or TRBD2 (5 bases each). The CDR3 region has the DNA TGTGCCAGCAGCCTGACGGGGCTCTCCTACGAGCAGTACTTC. Its translation: CASSLTGLSYEQYF.